Detailed here is one T cell receptor (beta chain). This sample was taken from a study of blood T cell repertoires in COVID-19. Turning to the study itself: Acute-phase and convalescent COVID-19 samples originated in the United States, Italy and Spain. The analysed material was cDNA or gDNA that came from T cells, B-cell-depleted T cells, or PBMCs.

Per the germline V gene, CDR1 is MNHEY and CDR2 is SMNVEV (reference sequence). V dropped 7 bases and J dropped 6 bases, with 10 bases sitting between them. The CDR3 totals 12 residues. Per the original data handling: Amplification of reference gene primers was used by the study to estimate nucleated cell counts. Profiled with immunoSEQ multiplex PCR; TCRdb holds only in-frame clones, not every one. The V and J calls and clone size were taken over from that table, and D and trimming were inferred from the DNA. This table has fewer than 250,000 clones, about 85% appearing once. What was sequenced was peripheral blood. The rearrangement links TRBV27 to TRBJ2-1, with D perhaps matching TRBD1 (5 bases). This receptor was obtained from a man aged 65 to 79 with acute or convalescent COVID-19. The CDR3 bases are TGTGCCAGCAATACAGGACCCAATGAGCAGTTCTTC. Translation gives CASNTGPNEQFF.